This TCR beta chain was retrieved from a study of T cell changes during pregnancy in multiple sclerosis. J lost 8 bases, V lost 5 bases, and 7 bases had no gene match. The germline V gene encodes CDR1 SGHTA and CDR2 FQGNSA. The CDR3 sequence is 13 residues long. The assay was immunoSEQ multiplex PCR, and TCRdb's table has in-frame clones only and misses some. Here the sample spans just under 85,000 clones, approximately 93% being singletons. The sequenced sample was peripheral blood, obtained in the first trimester of pregnancy. The gene calls are TRBV7-2 and TRBJ1-2; 8 bases fit TRBD1. This receptor was obtained from a female donor with multiple sclerosis, enrolled in a pregnancy study. CDR3 in DNA: TGTGCCAGCAGCCCGGACAGGGTACAGGGCTACACCTTC. As protein: CASSPDRVQGYTF.